This entry features one T cell receptor (beta chain) sequence. These data originate in a study of blood T cell repertoires in COVID-19. The overall study: From T cells, B-cell-depleted T cells, or PBMCs came the material, which was cDNA or gDNA.

Germline loops: CDR1 SGHDN, CDR2 FVKESK. The CDR3 is made up of 13 amino acids. V lost 8 bases and J lost 7, with 14 bases in between. Sequencing used immunoSEQ multiplex PCR; TCRdb keeps in-frame clones, though not all of them. The sample holds some 200,000 clones, 80% seen once. Input material: peripheral blood. This chain links TRBV14 with TRBJ1-4; the D gene is possibly TRBD1 (5 bases). The receptor was derived from a woman aged 70-85 years with acute or convalescent COVID-19. CDR3 protein: CASRFGGGEKLFF. The CDR3 DNA reads TGTGCCAGCCGCTTTGGGGGAGGTGAAAAACTGTTTTTT.